This TCR beta chain was found in a study of cytotoxic CD8 clonotypes in ibrutinib-treated CLL. Study context: Responses: some 25 partial, 2 complete; after median approximately 67 months, roughly 15 stayed remitted, approximately twelve progressed. Specimens for response were gathered following a median about a year of therapy, spanning 6 to 36.

The data were produced by immunoSEQ multiplex PCR, yet TCRdb's version contains in-frame clones alone and is incomplete. The sample carries 270,000 or so clones, approximately 76% recorded once. In germline, CDR1 is SGHAT, CDR2 FQNNGV. This CDR3 region has 18 residues. Trimming took 0 bases from V and 1 from J, leaving 15 bases between them. Findings and limits, study-wide: Ibrutinib response saw clonality rise, and progression saw it return toward baseline. With treatment, public clonotypes, which were uncommon, either contracted or remained stable.

As to this clone: Its specificity is not known.

The sequencing used PBMCs, collected at disease progression, from a patient treated with ibrutinib. The chain recombines TRBV11-2 with TRBJ2-2; a weak D match, TRBD2 (5 bases). The source of this sequence is a human donor with chronic lymphocytic leukemia. Here the CDR3 reads CASSLDPRDGRNTGELFF. The CDR3 bases are TGTGCCAGCAGCTTAGATCCGAGGGATGGGAGGAACACCGGGGAGCTGTTTTTT. Full variable domain (missing parts from reference TRBV11-2 and TRBJ2-2): EAGVAQSPRYKIIEKRQSVAFWCNPISGHATLYWYQQILGQGPKLLIQFQNNGVVDDSQLPKDRFSAERLKGVDSTLKIQPAKLEDSAVYLCASSLDPRDGRNTGELFFGEGSRLTVL.